A single sample gave rise to the 8 T cell receptor beta chains below, sequenced in a study of somatic mutations in cytotoxic T cells in rheumatoid arthritis. The repertoire was sequenced with immunoSEQ multiplex PCR; TCRdb's copy has only in-frame clones and lacks some. The data show approximately 14,000 clones, just over 90% seen once. Sample: CD4+ T cells sorted from blood. The receptor set was obtained from a man between 65 and 79 years old with rheumatoid arthritis.

The count of this clone is one. The gene calls are TRBV7-6 and TRBJ2-5; 7 nucleotides agree with TRBD1. Germline values: CDR1 SGHVS, CDR2 FNYEAQ. V trimming: 5 bases; J trimming: 2 bases; junction bases outside the gene matches: 8. This CDR3 comprises 15 residues. The DNA of the CDR3 is TGTGCCAGCAGCCCTCGGACAGGCTATCAAGAGACCCAGTACTTC. It codes for CASSPRTGYQETQYF.

The gene calls are TRBV5-6 and TRBJ2-5; D call uncertain. V was cut by 1 base and J by 1 base, with 14 bases left in between. CDR3 length: 16 amino acids. The germline V gene has CDR1 SGHDT and CDR2 YYEEEE. The CDR3 DNA follows: TGTGCCAGCAGCTTGTTGCTGGAACAGCTCCAAGAGACCCAGTACTTC. Translated: CASSLLLEQLQETQYF.

This sequence joins TRBV12-5 and TRBJ2-1; no clear D gene. Germline V gene sequence: CDR1 LGHNT, CDR2 FRNRAP. V shed 3 bases and J shed 9 bases, with 24 bases lying between them. CDR3 length: 17 residues. CDR3 protein: CASGFRSGSRSPLEQFF. DNA for the CDR3: TGTGCTAGTGGTTTCCGATCCGGGTCGCGGTCCCCTCTTGAGCAGTTCTTC.

This clone was detected only once. This chain joins TRBV12-5 and TRBJ2-1, with a tentative D call TRBD1 (5 bases). With 1 base removed from V and 10 bases from J, the gap between germline ends came to 8 bases. Germline-derived CDR1 and CDR2 are LGHNT and FRNRAP. The CDR3 spans 12 residues. The CDR3 reads CASGLGGQEQFF. In nucleotides, the CDR3 is TGTGCTAGTGGTTTGGGAGGACAAGAGCAGTTCTTC.

The V and J genes are TRBV25-1 and TRBJ1-6, with 12 positions matching TRBD1. Looked up from germline, CDR1 is MGHDK and CDR2 is SYGVNS. There are 16 residues in the CDR3. The junction had 4 bases not matched to a gene; V was cut back by 4 bases and J by 6 bases. This CDR3 is CASSVGTGGPNSPLHF. Written as DNA, the CDR3 is TGTGCCAGCAGTGTCGGGACAGGGGGCCCTAATTCACCCCTCCACTTT.

This chain connects TRBV7-9 to TRBJ2-5; 7 bases match TRBD1. This CDR3 has 14 amino acids. Unmatched junction bases numbered 3, after V lost 5 bases and J lost 0 bases. Germline V lookup: CDR1 SEHNR, CDR2 FQNEAQ (reference sequence). The CDR3 spells CASSPDRDQETQYF. CDR3 sequence (DNA): TGTGCCAGCAGCCCCGACAGGGACCAAGAGACCCAGTACTTC.

V usage is TRBV28 and J usage is TRBJ1-2, with 8 nucleotides matching TRBD1. The junction had 5 bases not matched to a gene; V was cut back by 4 bases and J by 4 bases. The CDR3 is 14 amino acids. Germline V gene lookup returns CDR1 MDHEN and CDR2 SYDVKM. The CDR3 sequence: CASSSGQGTYGYTF. CDR3 DNA sequence: TGTGCCAGCAGTTCCGGACAGGGTACCTATGGCTACACCTTC.

The rearrangement links TRBV7-3 to TRBJ2-1; 7 bases map to TRBD2. V lost 3 bases, J lost 0 bases, and 8 bases stayed unmatched. The germline V gene encodes CDR1 SGHTA and CDR2 FQGTGA. The CDR3 length is 17 residues. The CDR3 is CASSLGSGLSSYNEQFF. CDR3 in DNA: TGTGCCAGCAGCTTGGGTAGCGGGCTTAGCTCCTACAATGAGCAGTTCTTC.